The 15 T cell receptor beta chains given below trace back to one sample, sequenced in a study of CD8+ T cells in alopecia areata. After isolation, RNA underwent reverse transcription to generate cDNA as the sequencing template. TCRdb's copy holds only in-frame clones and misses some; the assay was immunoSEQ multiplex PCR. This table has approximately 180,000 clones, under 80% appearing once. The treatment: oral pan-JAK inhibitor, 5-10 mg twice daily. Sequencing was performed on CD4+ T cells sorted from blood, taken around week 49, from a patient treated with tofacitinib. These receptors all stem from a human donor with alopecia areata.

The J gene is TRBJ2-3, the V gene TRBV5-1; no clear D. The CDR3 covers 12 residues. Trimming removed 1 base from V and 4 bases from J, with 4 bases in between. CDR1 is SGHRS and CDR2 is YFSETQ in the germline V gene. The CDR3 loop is CASSLRPDTQYF. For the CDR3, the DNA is TGCGCCAGCAGCTTGAGGCCAGATACGCAGTATTTT.

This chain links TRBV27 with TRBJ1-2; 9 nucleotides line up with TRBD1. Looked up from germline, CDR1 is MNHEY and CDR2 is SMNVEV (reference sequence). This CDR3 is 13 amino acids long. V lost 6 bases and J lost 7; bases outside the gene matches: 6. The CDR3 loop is CASRQQGAGGYTF. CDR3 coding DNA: TGTGCCAGCAGACAACAGGGGGCGGGTGGCTACACCTTC.

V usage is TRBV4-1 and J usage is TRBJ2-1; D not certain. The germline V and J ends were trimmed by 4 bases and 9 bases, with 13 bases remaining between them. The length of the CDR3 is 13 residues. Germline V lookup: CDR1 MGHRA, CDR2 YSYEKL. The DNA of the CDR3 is TGCGCCAGCAGCCTTCAAGGGCTTACTGAGCAGTTCTTC. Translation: CASSLQGLTEQFF.

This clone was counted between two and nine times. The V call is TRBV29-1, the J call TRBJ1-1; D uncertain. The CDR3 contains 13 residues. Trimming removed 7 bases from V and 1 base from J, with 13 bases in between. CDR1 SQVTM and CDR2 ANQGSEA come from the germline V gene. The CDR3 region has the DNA TGCAGCGGCGCACGGAGTTCGAACACTGAAGCTTTCTTT. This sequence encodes CSGARSSNTEAFF.

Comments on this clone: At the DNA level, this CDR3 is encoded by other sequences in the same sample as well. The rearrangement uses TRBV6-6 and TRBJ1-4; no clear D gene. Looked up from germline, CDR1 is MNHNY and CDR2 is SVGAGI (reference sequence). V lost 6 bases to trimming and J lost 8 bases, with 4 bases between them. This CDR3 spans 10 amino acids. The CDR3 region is CASSREKLFF. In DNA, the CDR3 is TGTGCCAGCAGCCGCGAAAAACTGTTTTTT.

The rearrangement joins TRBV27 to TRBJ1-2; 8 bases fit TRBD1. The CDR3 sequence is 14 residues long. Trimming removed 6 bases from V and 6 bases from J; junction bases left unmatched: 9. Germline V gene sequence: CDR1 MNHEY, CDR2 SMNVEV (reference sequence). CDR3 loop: CASSYRTGTHGYTF. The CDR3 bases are TGTGCCAGCAGCTATCGGACAGGGACGCATGGCTACACCTTC.

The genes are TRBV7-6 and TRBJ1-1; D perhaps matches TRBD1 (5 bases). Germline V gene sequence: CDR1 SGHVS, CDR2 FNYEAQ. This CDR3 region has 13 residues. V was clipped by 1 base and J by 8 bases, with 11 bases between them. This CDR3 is CASSLGRGEEAFF. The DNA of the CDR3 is TGTGCCAGCAGCTTAGGACGAGGGGAAGAAGCTTTCTTT.

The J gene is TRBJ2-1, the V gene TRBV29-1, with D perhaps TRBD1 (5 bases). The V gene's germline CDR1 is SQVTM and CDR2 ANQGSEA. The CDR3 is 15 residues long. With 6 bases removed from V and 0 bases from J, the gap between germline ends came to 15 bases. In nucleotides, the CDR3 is TGCAGCGTCCGAGTGGGGCTGAGCTCCTACAATGAGCAGTTCTTC. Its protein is CSVRVGLSSYNEQFF.

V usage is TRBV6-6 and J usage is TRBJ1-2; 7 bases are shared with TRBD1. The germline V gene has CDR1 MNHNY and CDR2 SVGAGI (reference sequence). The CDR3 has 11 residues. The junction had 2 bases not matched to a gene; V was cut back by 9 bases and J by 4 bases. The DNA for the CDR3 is TGTGCCAGTGGGACAGTCTATGGCTACACCTTC. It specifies CASGTVYGYTF.

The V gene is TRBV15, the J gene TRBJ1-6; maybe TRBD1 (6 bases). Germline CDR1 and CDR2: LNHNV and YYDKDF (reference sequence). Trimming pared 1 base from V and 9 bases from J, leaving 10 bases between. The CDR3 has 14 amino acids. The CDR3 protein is CATSRAGAGSPLHF. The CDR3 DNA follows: TGTGCCACCAGCAGAGCAGGGGCAGGTTCACCCCTCCACTTT.

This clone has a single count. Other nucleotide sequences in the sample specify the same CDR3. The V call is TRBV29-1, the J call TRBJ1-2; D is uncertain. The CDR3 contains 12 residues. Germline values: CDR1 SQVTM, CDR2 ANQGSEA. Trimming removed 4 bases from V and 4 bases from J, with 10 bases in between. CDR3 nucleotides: TGCAGCGTTGCAGACTCGGCCTATGGCTACACCTTC. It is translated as CSVADSAYGYTF.

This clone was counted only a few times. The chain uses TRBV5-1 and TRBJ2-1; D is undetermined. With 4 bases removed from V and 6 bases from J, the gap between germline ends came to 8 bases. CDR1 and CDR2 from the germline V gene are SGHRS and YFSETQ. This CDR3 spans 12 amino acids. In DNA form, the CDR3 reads TGCGCCAGCAGCCCAGCGCGCAATGAGCAGTTCTTC. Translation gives CASSPARNEQFF.

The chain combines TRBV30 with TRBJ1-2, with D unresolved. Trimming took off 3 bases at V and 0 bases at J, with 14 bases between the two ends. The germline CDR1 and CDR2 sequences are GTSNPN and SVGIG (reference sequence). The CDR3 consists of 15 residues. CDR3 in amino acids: CAWRPGNPSNYGYTF. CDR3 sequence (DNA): TGTGCCTGGAGGCCCGGCAACCCCTCTAACTATGGCTACACCTTC.

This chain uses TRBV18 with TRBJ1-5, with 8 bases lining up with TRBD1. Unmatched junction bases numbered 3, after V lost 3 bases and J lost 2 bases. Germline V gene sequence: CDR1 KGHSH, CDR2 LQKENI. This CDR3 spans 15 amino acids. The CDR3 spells CASSPPGQGNQPQHF. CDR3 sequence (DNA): TGTGCCAGCTCACCTCCGGGACAGGGCAATCAGCCCCAGCATTTT.

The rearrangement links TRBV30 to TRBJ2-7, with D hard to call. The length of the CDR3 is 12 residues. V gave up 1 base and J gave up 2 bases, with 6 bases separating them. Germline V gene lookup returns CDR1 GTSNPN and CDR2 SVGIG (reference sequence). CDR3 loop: CAWSAGTYEQYF. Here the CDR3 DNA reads TGTGCCTGGAGTGCCGGTACCTACGAGCAGTACTTC.